This T cell receptor (beta chain) was identified during a study of preoperative IRX-2 immunotherapy in early breast cancer. Data came from immunoSEQ multiplex PCR; TCRdb stores just in-frame clones and leaves some out. The sample holds around 95,000 clones; around 86% are singletons and the top ten take under 2.5%. Trimming took off 4 bases at V and 0 bases at J, with 19 bases between the two ends. This CDR3 is 18 amino acids long. Treatment in this sample: preoperative locoregional IRX-2 cytokine immunotherapy. Preoperative locoregional IRX-2 cytokine immunotherapy was tested in the phase Ib source study.

The sequenced sample was tumor tissue, obtained after IRX-2 immunotherapy. The chain is built from TRBV7-1 and TRBJ2-1; tentatively, D is TRBD2 (6 bases). TRBV7-1 is an open reading frame whose function is uncertain. The clonotype was recovered from a human donor with breast cancer. As DNA, the CDR3 is TGTGCCAGCAGCTTAGCCGTGGGGGGAATGAGCTCCTACAATGAGCAGTTCTTC. Translated: CASSLAVGGMSSYNEQFF.